Presented here are 16 T cell receptor beta chains from one specimen sequenced in a study of blood T cell repertoires in COVID-19. Data came from immunoSEQ multiplex PCR; TCRdb stores just in-frame clones and leaves some out. The data hold tens of thousands of clones, with 87% observed a single time. The sequencing input was peripheral blood. These receptors originate from a woman in her 50s with acute or convalescent COVID-19.

CDR3 coding DNA: TGTGCCACCAGCAGAGATCTCCTACTAGCGGGAGCTGCGCAGTTCTTC. Its protein is CATSRDLLLAGAAQFF. The chain recombines TRBV15 with TRBJ2-1, with 11 positions matching TRBD2. With 0 bases clipped from V and 12 bases from J, the junction kept 10 bases outside the gene matches. This CDR3 is built from 16 residues. The germline CDR1 and CDR2 sequences are LNHNV and YYDKDF (reference sequence).

The chain has TRBV7-2 and TRBJ1-6, with D possibly TRBD1 on 6 matching bases. V was trimmed by 4 bases and J by 5 bases, leaving 12 bases between them. Germline CDR1 and CDR2: SGHTA and FQGNSA. The CDR3 runs 15 residues. This chain's CDR3 is CASSSQGSDNSPLHF. The CDR3 bases are TGTGCCAGCAGCTCCCAGGGGTCAGATAATTCACCCCTCCACTTT.

This chain uses TRBV7-9 with TRBJ2-3, with D perhaps matching TRBD2 (6 bases). The CDR3 consists of 15 residues. CDR1 is SEHNR, CDR2 FQNEAQ, per germline (reference sequence). Trimming took 8 bases from V and 2 from J, leaving 17 bases between them. The CDR3 protein is CASAVGAGNTDTQYF. The CDR3 DNA sequence: TGTGCCAGCGCCGTGGGCGCGGGGAACACAGATACGCAGTATTTT. Full variable domain (outside the CDR3, taken from reference TRBV7-9 and TRBJ2-3): DTGVSQNPRHKITKRGQNVTFRCDPISEHNRLYWYRQTLGQGPEFLTYFQNEAQLEKSRLLSDRFSAERPKGSFSTLEIQRTEQGDSAMYLCASAVGAGNTDTQYFGPGTRLTVL.

V and J are TRBV2 and TRBJ1-5; D gene ambiguous. The CDR3 is 14 amino acids. CDR1 and CDR2 from the germline V gene are SNHLY and FYNNEI. V lost 6 bases to trimming and J lost 4 bases, with 13 bases between them. The CDR3 bases are TGTGCCAGCAGACCTTCGGGAGAAAATCAGCCCCAGCATTTT. This codes for CASRPSGENQPQHF.

The count of this clone is one. V and J are TRBV6-4 and TRBJ1-2; no definite D call. The V and J ends lost 4 bases and 4 bases respectively, with 13 bases between them. Germline V gene data show CDR1 as MRHNA and CDR2 as SNTAGT. CDR3 size: 14 residues. CDR3 in DNA: TGTGCCAGCAGTGCGCCGATGAGCCCCTATGGCTACACCTTC. Translation: CASSAPMSPYGYTF.

V gene TRBV9 combines with J gene TRBJ2-2; D is undetermined. Germline V gene sequence: CDR1 SGDLS, CDR2 YYNGEE. CDR3 length equals 12 residues. V shed 7 bases and J shed 3 bases, with 7 bases lying between them. CDR3 DNA: TGTGCCAGCGGGCCGTACACCGGGGAGCTGTTTTTT. Translating gives CASGPYTGELFF.

J is TRBJ2-1 and V is TRBV9, with 11 bases aligning to TRBD2. The germline V gene encodes CDR1 SGDLS and CDR2 YYNGEE. V was pared by 4 bases and J by 6 bases, with 6 bases of the junction left unmatched. CDR3 size: 15 residues. The DNA of the CDR3 is TGTGCCAGCAGCCCCCGACTAGCGGGGTCCAATGAGCAGTTCTTC. This sequence encodes CASSPRLAGSNEQFF.

The chain has TRBV7-8 and TRBJ1-1; D is unclear. The CDR3 covers 13 residues. V lost 1 base and J 1 base, leaving 4 bases between the germline ends. Per germline, CDR1 SGHVS and CDR2 FQNEAQ. Written as DNA, the CDR3 is TGTGCCAGCAGCTTAGATAGGAACACTGAAGCTTTCTTT. Its translation: CASSLDRNTEAFF.

The chain is built from TRBV9 and TRBJ1-6; D might be TRBD1 (6 bases). Looked up from germline, CDR1 is SGDLS and CDR2 is YYNGEE. The germline V and J ends were trimmed by 4 bases and 10 bases, with 12 bases remaining between them. There are 13 residues in the CDR3. This chain's CDR3 is CASSPSRGSPLHF. CDR3 DNA sequence: TGTGCCAGCAGCCCCAGCAGGGGCTCACCCCTCCACTTT.

The chain uses TRBV5-6 and TRBJ2-1, with 11 bases that match TRBD2. Germline values: CDR1 SGHDT, CDR2 YYEEEE. The CDR3 spans 15 residues. Trimming took 4 bases from V and 5 from J; bases not matched to a gene: 5. The CDR3 DNA follows: TGTGCCAGCAGCCCCGTAGCGGGAGGGAACAATGAGCAGTTCTTC. It codes for CASSPVAGGNNEQFF. Based on the CDR3 plus reference TRBV5-6 and TRBJ2-1, the full variable domain is DAGVTQSPTHLIKTRGQQVTLRCSPKSGHDTVSWYQQALGQGPQFIFQYYEEEERQRGNFPDRFSGHQFPNYSSELNVNALLLGDSALYLCASSPVAGGNNEQFFGPGTRLTVL.

This chain joins TRBV6-6 and TRBJ2-1; D is ambiguous. The CDR3 is 13 amino acids. Germline CDR1 and CDR2: MNHNY and SVGAGI (reference sequence). V was trimmed by 2 bases and J by 8 bases, leaving 10 bases between them. The CDR3 loop reads CASSYSYRDEQFF. CDR3 coding DNA: TGTGCCAGCAGTTACAGCTACCGCGATGAGCAGTTCTTC.

The count of this clone is one. V usage is TRBV6-5 and J usage is TRBJ1-1; possibly TRBD1 for D (5 bases). The V gene's germline CDR1 is MNHEY and CDR2 SVGAGI. The CDR3 loop spans 13 amino acids. Between the trimmed V and J ends, which lost 6 bases and 1 base, there was a span of 9 bases. The CDR3 loop is CASRTQGNTEAFF. In DNA, the CDR3 is TGTGCCAGCAGAACCCAGGGGAACACTGAAGCTTTCTTT.

This chain links TRBV25-1 with TRBJ1-1, with no clear D. Trimming took off 5 bases at V and 10 bases at J, with 11 bases between the two ends. The CDR3 consists of 11 residues. The germline V gene encodes CDR1 MGHDK and CDR2 SYGVNS. As DNA, the CDR3 is TGTGCCAGCAGTAGCTTCAACGGAGCTTTCTTT. Translating it yields CASSSFNGAFF.

This clone appeared a single time. CDR3 sequence (DNA): TGTGCCAGCAGCCAAGATAGCGGGATTGCTGAAGCTTTCTTT. Its protein is CASSQDSGIAEAFF. The gene calls are TRBV3-1 (or the pseudogene TRBV3-2) and TRBJ1-1, with D hard to call. Germline CDR1 and CDR2: LGHDT and YNNKEL (reference sequence). The germline V and J ends were trimmed by 0 bases and 6 bases, with 11 bases remaining between them. This CDR3 is 14 amino acids long.

The count of this clone is one. This rearrangement joins TRBV5-1 to TRBJ1-6; 7 nucleotides match TRBD1. V was clipped by 0 bases and J by 9 bases; unmatched bases: 6. Germline V gene lookup returns CDR1 SGHRS and CDR2 YFSETQ. The CDR3 covers 15 residues. CDR3 in amino acids: CASSLGTGESSPLHF. In nucleotides, the CDR3 is TGCGCCAGCAGCTTGGGCACAGGGGAGAGTTCACCCCTCCACTTT.

This clone was observed a handful of times. J is TRBJ2-3 and V is TRBV30; 7 bases agree with TRBD2. The germline CDR1 and CDR2 sequences are GTSNPN and SVGIG (reference sequence). The V segment lost 3 bases and the J segment 0 bases; nucleotides outside the gene matches: 3. The CDR3 consists of 14 residues. The CDR3 protein is CAWRLAGSTDTQYF. DNA of the CDR3: TGTGCCTGGAGATTAGCGGGTAGCACAGATACGCAGTATTTT.